This TCR beta chain stems from a study of CD8 T cells in ankylosing spondylitis. Per germline, CDR1 DFQATT and CDR2 SNEGSKA (reference sequence). V lost 2 bases, J lost 1 base, and 9 bases lay in between. The CDR3 loop spans 14 amino acids. Points on this clonotype: The antigen remains undetermined.

Regarding the study as a whole: Seven to nine highly homologous variants formed a TCR beta motif that appeared characteristic of ankylosing spondylitis blood. Reports say disease-linked clones showed up significantly more in matched ankylosing spondylitis synovial fluid. Several of the motif variants were reported before in synovial fluid and blood from reactive arthritis. With a CD8+ phenotype, disease-linked clones were relatively rare in peripheral blood.

Quantitative 5'-RACE was performed with molecular barcodes, and it yielded the TCR beta libraries. TCRdb called the 5' RACE reads again in MiXCR, with one record for every CDR3 protein. This sample carries some 840,000 distinct CDR3 sequences, approximately 10% of them seen once, and the ten largest clones take less than 0.65%. Sequencing used blood, either unsorted or a sorted T cell fraction (not recorded which). V usage is TRBV20-1 and J usage is TRBJ1-5; a possible D gene is TRBD1 (5 bases). The source is a male donor with ankylosing spondylitis. CDR3 residues: CSARQWGSNQPQHF. In DNA form, the CDR3 reads TGCAGTGCTAGACAATGGGGGAGCAATCAGCCCCAGCATTTT.